The 30 T cell receptor beta chains below come from one sample, sequenced in a study of blood T cell repertoires in COVID-19. The table came from immunoSEQ multiplex PCR; TCRdb's copy has only in-frame clones and leaves some out. Found here are 150,000 to 200,000 clones, about four fifths of them singletons; the top ten hold roughly 13%. The sample taken for sequencing was peripheral blood. These TCRs come from an elderly woman with acute or convalescent COVID-19.

This clone was seen only once. V and J are TRBV5-1 and TRBJ2-3; 9 bases are a match to TRBD2. V was pared by 0 bases and J by 7 bases, with 3 bases of the junction left unmatched. This CDR3 has 14 residues. Germline V lookup: CDR1 SGHRS, CDR2 YFSETQ. The CDR3, as DNA: TGCGCCAGCAGCTTGGGACTAGCGGTTCATACGCAGTATTTT. Its translation: CASSLGLAVHTQYF. The full variable domain, completed using reference TRBV5-1 and TRBJ2-3, is KAGVTQTPRYLIKTRGQQVTLSCSPISGHRSVSWYQQTPGQGLQFLFEYFSETQRNKGNFPGRFSGRQFSNSRSEMNVSTLELGDSALYLCASSLGLAVHTQYFGPGTRLTVL.

The chain couples TRBV19 to TRBJ1-5, with D maybe TRBD1 (5 bases). The germline V gene has CDR1 LNHDA and CDR2 SQIVND (reference sequence). The CDR3 length is 16 residues. Trimming left V 0 bases short and J 3 bases short, with 12 bases between. Here the CDR3 reads CASSIDGGVLNQPQHF. For the CDR3, the DNA is TGTGCCAGTAGTATAGATGGGGGGGTGCTCAATCAGCCCCAGCATTTT. The entire variable domain, with the rest obtained from reference TRBV19 and TRBJ1-5, is as follows: DGGITQSPKYLFRKEGQNVTLSCEQNLNHDAMYWYRQDPGQGLRLIYYSQIVNDFQKGDIAEGYSVSREKKESFPLTVTSAQKNPTAFYLCASSIDGGVLNQPQHFGDGTRLSIL.

This rearrangement joins TRBV18 to TRBJ2-2, with 12 positions matching TRBD1. This CDR3 has 16 amino acids. Per the germline V gene, CDR1 is KGHSH and CDR2 is LQKENI. Trimming at V came to 6 bases and at J to 4 bases, leaving 6 bases not matched to a gene. For the CDR3, the DNA is TGTGCCAGCTCCCTCCGGGACAGGGGGCTCACCGGGGAGCTGTTTTTT. Its translation: CASSLRDRGLTGELFF.

The CDR3 DNA follows: TGCAGCGTTGAGATGCGGGAGTGGGGTGAGCAGTTCTTC. Amino acid sequence: CSVEMREWGEQFF. V gene TRBV29-1 combines with J gene TRBJ2-1; 7 bases agree with TRBD2. CDR1 SQVTM and CDR2 ANQGSEA come from the germline V gene. After removal of 3 bases from V and 9 bases from J, the junction contained 8 bases not matched to a gene. The CDR3 is 13 residues long.

This rearrangement joins TRBV11-2 to TRBJ2-5; no firm D call. V was trimmed by 8 bases and J by 3 bases, leaving 13 bases between them. Germline lookup yields CDR1 SGHAT and CDR2 FQNNGV. The CDR3 sequence is 13 residues long. CDR3: CASSPWPKETQYF. CDR3 DNA sequence: TGTGCCAGCTCCCCATGGCCCAAAGAGACCCAGTACTTC.

This clone was recorded a few times. J is TRBJ2-3 and V is TRBV12-3 or TRBV12-4; D uncertain. CDR3 length: 13 residues. V was pared by 7 bases and J by 3 bases, with 11 bases between. Here the CDR3 reads CASTTFVTDTQYF. The CDR3 bases are TGTGCCAGCACCACATTCGTTACAGATACGCAGTATTTT.

The chain combines TRBV7-2 with TRBJ1-1, with 9 bases identical to TRBD1. Germline lookup yields CDR1 SGHTA and CDR2 FQGNSA. Trimming took 5 bases from V and 10 from J; bases not matched to a gene: 8. The CDR3 consists of 13 residues. CDR3 region: CASSKRQGEGAFF. The CDR3 bases are TGTGCCAGCAGCAAACGACAGGGGGAGGGAGCTTTCTTT.

The genes are TRBV2 and TRBJ2-5; D uncertain. The CDR3 loop spans 11 amino acids. V was pared by 4 bases and J by 2 bases, with 2 bases between. Germline lookup yields CDR1 SNHLY and CDR2 FYNNEI. In DNA form, the CDR3 reads TGTGCCAGCAGTGCACAAGAGACCCAGTACTTC. Amino acids: CASSAQETQYF.

This clone was observed a few times. This rearrangement joins TRBV30 to TRBJ2-7, with D tentatively TRBD1 (5 bases). V was pared by 0 bases and J by 4 bases, with 13 bases between. The CDR3 spans 14 residues. CDR1 is GTSNPN and CDR2 is SVGIG in the germline V gene (reference sequence). The CDR3 sequence: CAWSVRRGPYEQYF. As DNA, the CDR3 is TGTGCCTGGAGTGTACGTAGGGGTCCTTACGAGCAGTACTTC.

This clone has only a few counts. The chain recombines TRBV6-6 with TRBJ2-1; 7 nucleotides line up with TRBD2. This CDR3 has 15 amino acids. After removal of 5 bases from V and 1 base from J, the junction contained 5 bases not matched to a gene. Per germline, CDR1 MNHNY and CDR2 SVGAGI (reference sequence). The CDR3 sequence: CASSGGRGSYNEQFF. The DNA of the CDR3 is TGTGCCAGCAGTGGCGGGAGAGGGTCCTACAATGAGCAGTTCTTC.

The rearrangement links TRBV7-8 to TRBJ2-7; TRBD2 aligns across 7 bases. The length of the CDR3 is 16 residues. CDR1 and CDR2 from the germline V gene are SGHVS and FQNEAQ. V shed 5 bases, J shed 5 bases, and the junction held 15 bases outside the gene matches. CDR3 loop: CASSPRASGALNEQYF. CDR3 coding DNA: TGTGCCAGCAGCCCCCGGGCCAGCGGGGCCCTCAACGAGCAGTACTTC. The full variable domain, rest sourced from reference TRBV7-8 and TRBJ2-7, is GAGVSQSPRYKVAKRGQDVALRCDPISGHVSLFWYQQALGQGPEFLTYFQNEAQLDKSGLPSDRFFAERPEGSVSTLKIQRTQQEDSAVYLCASSPRASGALNEQYFGPGTRLTVT.

This chain joins TRBV7-6 and TRBJ2-3; possible D gene TRBD1, 6 bases. CDR3 length: 16 amino acids. The V gene lost 0 bases and the J gene lost 6 bases, with 16 bases spanning the gap. The germline CDR1 and CDR2 sequences are SGHVS and FNYEAQ. The DNA of the CDR3 is TGTGCCAGCAGCTTAGCGCTTGGGCGGCAGGGGGATACGCAGTATTTT. Amino acid sequence: CASSLALGRQGDTQYF.

The V gene is TRBV29-1, the J gene TRBJ1-2; TRBD1 might be the D (6 bases). This CDR3 region has 12 residues. CDR1 is SQVTM, CDR2 ANQGSEA, per germline. The V end was cut by 3 bases, the J end by 2 bases, with 7 bases between. CDR3 bases: TGCAGCGTTGATCAGGGGAACTATGGCTACACCTTC. Translating gives CSVDQGNYGYTF. The entire variable domain, with the rest obtained from reference TRBV29-1 and TRBJ1-2, is as follows: SAVISQKPSRDICQRGTSLTIQCQVDSQVTMMFWYRQQPGQSLTLIATANQGSEATYESGFVIDKFPISRPNLTFSTLTVSNMSPEDSSIYLCSVDQGNYGYTFGSGTRLTVV.

The chain is built from TRBV12-3 or TRBV12-4 and TRBJ2-7, with 7 bases fitting TRBD1. The CDR3 is 13 residues long. V dropped 6 bases and J dropped 7; count of bases not matched to a gene: 9. CDR3: CASSQGQEQEQYF. The DNA for the CDR3 is TGTGCCAGCAGCCAAGGACAGGAGCAGGAGCAGTACTTC.

There are a few counts of this clone. V usage is TRBV5-1 and J usage is TRBJ2-7; no reliable D call. Trimming took off 0 bases at V and 2 bases at J, with 6 bases between the two ends. The CDR3 extends over 13 amino acids. Germline V gives CDR1 SGHRS, CDR2 YFSETQ. The CDR3: CASSLAGTYEQYF. The CDR3 DNA follows: TGCGCCAGCAGCTTGGCGGGTACCTACGAGCAGTACTTC.

The CDR3 loop reads CASSGTQGSNQPQHF. The DNA for the CDR3 is TGTGCCAGCAGCGGAACACAGGGTAGCAATCAGCCCCAGCATTTT. The rearrangement uses TRBV2 and TRBJ1-5; tentatively, D is TRBD1 (6 bases). Germline V lookup: CDR1 SNHLY, CDR2 FYNNEI. The germline V and J ends were trimmed by 6 bases and 0 bases, with 12 bases remaining between them. The CDR3 consists of 15 residues.

The chain links TRBV4-2 to TRBJ2-5; 8 bases map to TRBD2. Germline CDR1 and CDR2: LGHNA and YNFKEQ. CDR3 length equals 16 residues. V lost 1 base and J lost 1; bases outside the gene matches: 5. CDR3 amino acids: CASSQASGSTQETQYF. The CDR3 DNA is TGTGCCAGCAGCCAAGCGAGCGGGAGCACCCAAGAGACCCAGTACTTC.

Details on this clone: One end of the junction does not line up with germline, which may come from a read error. This chain links TRBV28 with TRBJ1-2; 8 positions match TRBD1. Germline assignment: CDR1 MDHEN and CDR2 SYDVKM. CDR3 length: 12 residues. CDR3 residues: CASRPRQGPAGF. The CDR3 DNA reads TGTGCCAGCAGGCCAAGACAGGGGCCCGCCGGATTC.

The V and J genes are TRBV18 and TRBJ2-5, with D uncertain. Trimming took 3 bases from V and 5 from J, leaving 7 bases between them. This CDR3 is 12 amino acids long. CDR1 KGHSH and CDR2 LQKENI come from the germline V gene. The CDR3 DNA sequence: TGTGCCAGCTCACCGACCGGGGAGACCCAGTACTTC. As protein: CASSPTGETQYF.

This clone was detected only once. This chain connects TRBV6-5 to TRBJ2-3; no firm D call. Trimming pared 6 bases from V and 0 bases from J, leaving 13 bases between. This CDR3 is 15 amino acids long. Germline loops: CDR1 MNHEY, CDR2 SVGAGI. The CDR3 sequence is CASRRHLISTDTQYF. DNA for the CDR3: TGTGCCAGCAGGAGACACTTAATAAGCACAGATACGCAGTATTTT.

This clone was observed a handful of times. This chain links TRBV7-2 with TRBJ1-5; 7 bases agree with TRBD1. After removal of 5 bases from V and 4 bases from J, the junction contained 8 bases not matched to a gene. The CDR3 loop spans 15 amino acids. Germline loops: CDR1 SGHTA, CDR2 FQGNSA. CDR3 nucleotides: TGTGCCAGCAGCCCAAGACAGGGCCGGAATCAGCCCCAGCATTTT. It translates to CASSPRQGRNQPQHF.

This rearrangement joins TRBV4-2 to TRBJ1-4; weak D call: TRBD1 (5 bases). Trimming removed 1 base from V and 2 bases from J, with 11 bases in between. Germline V lookup: CDR1 LGHNA, CDR2 YNFKEQ. The CDR3 contains 16 residues. The CDR3 nucleotides read TGTGCCAGCAGCCAAGCAGCGGGGGACACTAATGAAAAACTGTTTTTT. This translates into CASSQAAGDTNEKLFF.

The chain links TRBV6-5 to TRBJ1-1; D possibly corresponds to TRBD1 (6 bases). This CDR3 is 13 amino acids long. Trimming cost V 4 bases and J 6 bases, with 12 bases left between them. CDR1 is MNHEY and CDR2 is SVGAGI in the germline V gene. The CDR3: CASSWEGGSEAFF. In nucleotides, the CDR3 is TGTGCCAGCAGTTGGGAGGGGGGATCTGAAGCTTTCTTT.

The chain is built from TRBV6-5 and TRBJ2-7; D might be TRBD1 (6 bases). Trimming removed 5 bases at V and 6 bases at J, with 14 bases between. There are 13 residues in the CDR3. From germline, CDR1 is MNHEY and CDR2 SVGAGI. CDR3 amino acids: CASSNNGQREQYF. In DNA, the CDR3 is TGTGCCAGCAGTAACAATGGACAGCGCGAGCAGTACTTC.

The CDR3 DNA reads TGCGCCAGCAGCTTACGACAGGGGGCCTCTGGAAACACCATATATTTT. Translated, it gives CASSLRQGASGNTIYF. The rearrangement uses TRBV5-1 and TRBJ1-3; 10 positions agree with TRBD1. Germline V CDR1 and CDR2: SGHRS, YFSETQ. Trimming at V came to 2 bases and at J to 0 bases, leaving 2 bases not matched to a gene. CDR3 length: 16 residues.

The chain carries TRBV19 and TRBJ2-2; TRBD2 aligns across 11 bases. V gave up 5 bases and J gave up 4 bases; unmatched junction bases: 9. In germline, CDR1 is LNHDA, CDR2 SQIVND (reference sequence). The CDR3 runs to 17 residues. In DNA form, the CDR3 reads TGTGCCAGTAGTTGGATAGCGGGAGGGCCAGGCACCGGGGAGCTGTTTTTT. Amino acids: CASSWIAGGPGTGELFF.

V gene TRBV4-1 combines with J gene TRBJ2-3, with D perhaps TRBD1 (6 bases). V lost 6 bases, J lost 5 bases, and 12 bases lay in between. Germline V lookup: CDR1 MGHRA, CDR2 YSYEKL. This CDR3 region has 13 residues. The CDR3 DNA follows: TGCGCCAGCAGGCAACAGGGCCAAGATACGCAGTATTTT. Amino acid sequence: CASRQQGQDTQYF.

This clone was recorded once. The chain's CDR3 is CAWRFDRASGYTF. DNA of the CDR3: TGTGCCTGGAGGTTCGACAGGGCCAGTGGCTACACCTTC. The J gene is TRBJ1-2, the V gene TRBV30; TRBD1 aligns across 7 bases. J lost 7 bases, V lost 3 bases, and 8 bases had no gene match. This CDR3 is 13 amino acids long. CDR1 is GTSNPN and CDR2 is SVGIG in the germline V gene (reference sequence). Together with reference TRBV30 and TRBJ1-2, the CDR3 gives the full variable domain: SQTIHQWPATLVQPVGSPLSLECTVEGTSNPNLYWYRQAAGRGLQLLFYSVGIGQISSEVPQNLSASRPQDRQFILSSKKLLLSDSGFYLCAWRFDRASGYTFGSGTRLTVV.

The V and J genes are TRBV6-5 and TRBJ2-3; 7 bases line up with TRBD2. Germline assignment: CDR1 MNHEY and CDR2 SVGAGI. The CDR3 consists of 15 residues. J was trimmed by 3 bases and V by 6 bases; bases with no gene match: 9. CDR3 region: CASRQPGLPTDTQYF. The CDR3 DNA reads as TGTGCCAGCAGGCAACCGGGACTACCAACAGATACGCAGTATTTT.

The chain has TRBV11-2 and TRBJ2-2; 8 nucleotides align to TRBD1. Germline CDR1 is SGHAT and CDR2 is FQNNGV. The CDR3 loop spans 16 amino acids. V lost 1 base, J lost 2 bases, and 3 bases stayed unmatched. In DNA, the CDR3 is TGTGCCAGCAGCTTAGGACAGGGGCTTAACACCGGGGAGCTGTTTTTT. It codes for CASSLGQGLNTGELFF.